The clone carrying this TCR beta chain was found once. The data were obtained in a study of shared clonotypes between healthy human individuals. Naive-designated CD8 cells lacked CD45RO, were positively enriched for CCR7, and omitted terminally differentiated effector memory CD45RA+ cells. Germline V CDR1 and CDR2: LGHNA, YSLEER. Germline trimming cut 0 bases from V and 6 bases from J; bases unmatched to any gene: 12. The CDR3 spans 19 residues. TCRdb's table, derived via immunoSEQ multiplex PCR, lists solely in-frame clones and lacks some. The sample has a few million clones, just under 95% seen once; the top ten hold 1.5% to 2%.

What was sequenced was naive CD8+ T cells from PBMCs. The chain joins TRBV4-3 to TRBJ2-2; 11 bases match TRBD2. The clonotype was recovered from a man aged 18 to 29 in good health. Some clones in this sample may be carry-over from other donors' samples. The CDR3 loop reads CASSQELGSGRANAGELFF. The CDR3 bases are TGCGCCAGCAGCCAAGAATTGGGTAGCGGGAGGGCCAATGCCGGGGAGCTGTTTTTT.